This T cell receptor beta chain was obtained from a study of blood T cells in healthy people across ages. V was trimmed by 0 bases and J by 3 bases, leaving 11 bases between them. In germline, CDR1 is LGHNA, CDR2 YSLEER. The CDR3 has 15 residues. It was with a sample-barcoded 5' primer and a J-beta primer mix that a second PCR of roughly 7 to 12 cycles was run. Each CDR3 protein is one row after TCRdb ran MiXCR on the 5' RACE reads. This sample has 500,000 to 600,000 distinct CDR3 sequences, with 25% to 30% found just once. The rearrangement uses TRBV4-3 and TRBJ1-1; D possibly corresponds to TRBD1 (5 bases). The sequence was obtained from a woman aged 70-85 years in good health. Sequencing was performed on blood. Here the CDR3 DNA reads TGCGCCAGCAGCCAAGAAGTCCAGGGTGACACTGAAGCTTTCTTT. It encodes CASSQEVQGDTEAFF.